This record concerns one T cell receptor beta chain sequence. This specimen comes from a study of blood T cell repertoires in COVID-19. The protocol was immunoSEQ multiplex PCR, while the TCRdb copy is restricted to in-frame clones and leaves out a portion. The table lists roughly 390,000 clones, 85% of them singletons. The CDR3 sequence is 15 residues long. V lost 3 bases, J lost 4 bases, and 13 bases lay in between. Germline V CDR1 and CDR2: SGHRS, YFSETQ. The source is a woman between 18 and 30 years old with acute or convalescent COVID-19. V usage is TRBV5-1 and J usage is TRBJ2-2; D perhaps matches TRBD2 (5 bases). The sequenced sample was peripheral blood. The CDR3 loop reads CASSSGLSSTGELFF. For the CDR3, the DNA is TGCGCCAGCAGCTCGGGGTTGTCCTCCACCGGGGAGCTGTTTTTT.